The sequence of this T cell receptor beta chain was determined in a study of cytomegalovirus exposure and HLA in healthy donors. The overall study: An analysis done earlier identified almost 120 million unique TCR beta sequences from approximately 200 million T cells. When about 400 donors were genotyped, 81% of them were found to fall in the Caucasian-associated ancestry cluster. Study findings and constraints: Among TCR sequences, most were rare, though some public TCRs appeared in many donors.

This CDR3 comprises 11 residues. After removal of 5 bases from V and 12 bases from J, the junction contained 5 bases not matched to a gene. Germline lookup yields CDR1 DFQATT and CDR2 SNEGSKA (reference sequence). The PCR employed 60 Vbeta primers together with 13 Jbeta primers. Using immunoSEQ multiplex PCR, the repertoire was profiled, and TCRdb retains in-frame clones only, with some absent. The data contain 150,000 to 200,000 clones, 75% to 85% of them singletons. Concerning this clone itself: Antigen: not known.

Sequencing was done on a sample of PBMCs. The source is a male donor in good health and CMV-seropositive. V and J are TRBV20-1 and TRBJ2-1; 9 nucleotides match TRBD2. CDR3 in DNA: TGCAGTGCTCGGACTAGCGCGCTGCAGTTCTTC. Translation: CSARTSALQFF.